The clone carrying this T cell receptor beta chain was counted ten times or more. Its specificity is not known. The sample is drawn from a study of metastatic and nonmetastatic thyroid tumors. Whole-study context: Where malignant and benign thyroid patients were concerned, repertoires were compared across blood and tumor or nodule tissue.

Overall study findings and caveats: Relative to benign nodules, malignant thyroid tumors were reportedly characterized by significantly elevated TCR beta diversity in blood and tumor.

V lost 0 bases, J lost 2 bases, and 10 bases stayed unmatched. The CDR3 has 17 residues. CDR1 is DFQATT, CDR2 SNEGSKA, per germline (reference sequence). Nobody among the patients had been given any treatment before thyroid surgery. As originally analysed: Clinicopathological groups of papillary thyroid cancer showed CDR3 differences that were used to build a distant-metastasis classifier. TCRdb reanalyzed the PCR reads with MiXCR. The V and J calls reflect TCRdb's pipeline rather than the authors' work. This table holds roughly 40,000 clones, 12% found once. Sequencing was performed on blood. This rearrangement joins TRBV20-1 to TRBJ1-2, with TRBD1 matching 9 bases. This clonotype originated in a male donor with papillary thyroid cancer or a benign thyroid nodule (not recorded which). Some clones in this sample may be carry-over from other donors' samples. CDR3 sequence (DNA): TGCAGTGCTAGAGATCTCCTGGGACAGGGCACCAACTATGGCTACACCTTC. Protein sequence: CSARDLLGQGTNYGYTF.